This TCR beta chain was captured by sequencing in a study of follicular helper T cells after annual influenza vaccination. Whole-study context: Blood was drawn on days 0, 7 and 28 after vaccination.

The CDR3 extends over 12 amino acids. V gave up 5 bases and J gave up 5 bases, with 9 bases separating them. CDR1 and CDR2 from the germline V gene are MDHEN and SYDVKM. Assay: immunoSEQ multiplex PCR; the TCRdb copy retains only in-frame clones and omits some. The table records about 11,000 clones, over 80% of them present only once. Between roughly 40 and 100 mL of blood was drawn per time point. This receptor was taken from an adult who received the influenza vaccine. The sequences come from CXCR5- memory CD4+ T cells sorted from blood, collected 6 weeks after influenza vaccination. The chain uses TRBV28 and TRBJ2-5; D gene ambiguous. CDR3 residues: CASSVPQETQYF. In DNA, the CDR3 is TGTGCCAGCAGTGTGCCCCAGGAGACCCAGTACTTC.